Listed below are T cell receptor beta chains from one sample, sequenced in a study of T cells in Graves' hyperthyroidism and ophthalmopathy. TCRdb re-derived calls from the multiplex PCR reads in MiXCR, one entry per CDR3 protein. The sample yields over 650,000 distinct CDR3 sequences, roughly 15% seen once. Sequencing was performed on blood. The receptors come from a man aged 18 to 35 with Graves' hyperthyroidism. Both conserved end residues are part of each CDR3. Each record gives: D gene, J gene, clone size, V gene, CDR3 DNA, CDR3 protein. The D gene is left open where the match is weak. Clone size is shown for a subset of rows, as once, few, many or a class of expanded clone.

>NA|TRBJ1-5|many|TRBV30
TGTGCCTGGAGTGTCGGGTCCGGGAATCAGCCCCAGCATTTT
CAWSVGSGNQPQHF
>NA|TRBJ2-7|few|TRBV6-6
TGTGCCAGCAGTTATCGAACCTACGAGCAGTACTTC
CASSYRTYEQYF
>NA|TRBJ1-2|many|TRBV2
TGTGCCAGTACCGACAGGCCCTACGAAGGCTACACCTTC
CASTDRPYEGYTF
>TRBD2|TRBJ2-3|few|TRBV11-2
TGTGCCAGCAGCTTAGGCGGGAGGGTCGTAGATACGCAGTATTTT
CASSLGGRVVDTQYF
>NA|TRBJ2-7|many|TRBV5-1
TGCGCCAGCAGGACCAAGCATAGCGGCTCCTACGAGCAGTACTTC
CASRTKHSGSYEQYF
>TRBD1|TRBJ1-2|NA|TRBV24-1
TGTGCCACCAGTGATCCCGAGACAGGGGCGTATGGCTACACCTTC
CATSDPETGAYGYTF
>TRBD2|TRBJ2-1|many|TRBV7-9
TGTGCCAGCAGTCACCCGGGACTACCGCATGAGCAGTTCTTC
CASSHPGLPHEQFF
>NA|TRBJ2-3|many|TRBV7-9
TGTGCCAGCAGGTCACAGGGCAAGACGCAGTATTTT
CASRSQGKTQYF
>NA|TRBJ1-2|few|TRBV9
TGTGCCAGCAGCGTTGGCGGGGGCTCGTCTGGCTACACCTTC
CASSVGGGSSGYTF
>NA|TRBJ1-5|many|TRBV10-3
TGTGCCTCCCAAAAGGGGACTTTCAATCAGCCCCAGCATTTT
CASQKGTFNQPQHF
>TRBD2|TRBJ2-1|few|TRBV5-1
TGCGCCAGCAGCTTGAGGCCTAGCGGGAGTCAGTCCTACAATGAGCAGTTCTTC
CASSLRPSGSQSYNEQFF
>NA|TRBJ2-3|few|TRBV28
TGTGCCAGCAGTTTAAGCCATACTAGCACAGATACGCAGTATTTT
CASSLSHTSTDTQYF
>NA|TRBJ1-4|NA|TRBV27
TGTGCCAGCAGTTTAGTCCCCAGGGAGGAAAAACTGTTTTTT
CASSLVPREEKLFF
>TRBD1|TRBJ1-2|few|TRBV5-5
TGTGCCAGCACCCAGGGGGGGCAAGGCTACACCTTC
CASTQGGQGYTF
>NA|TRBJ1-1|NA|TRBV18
TGTGCCAGCTCACCCCACCTTGACCGGGACACTGAAGCTTTCTTT
CASSPHLDRDTEAFF
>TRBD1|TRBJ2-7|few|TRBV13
TGTGCCAGCAGCTTATCCGAGACAGGGTCCTACGAGCAGTACTTC
CASSLSETGSYEQYF
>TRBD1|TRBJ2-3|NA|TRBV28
TGTGCCAGTCGAGTGGGACAGGGCCTCACAGATACGCAGTATTTT
CASRVGQGLTDTQYF
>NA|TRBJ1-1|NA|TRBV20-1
TGCAGTGCATGGGGGACTGAAGCTTTCTTT
CSAWGTEAFF
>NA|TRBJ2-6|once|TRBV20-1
TGCAGTGCTAGAGGACCCGAGGGCTCTGGGGCCAACGTCCTGACTTTC
CSARGPEGSGANVLTF
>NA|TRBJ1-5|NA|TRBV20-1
TGCAGTGCCAGTCGAGGGGAAGGTCAGCCCCAGCATTTT
CSASRGEGQPQHF
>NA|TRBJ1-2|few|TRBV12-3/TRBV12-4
TGTGCCAGCAGTTCGTACAGGGTATATGGCTACACCTTC
CASSSYRVYGYTF
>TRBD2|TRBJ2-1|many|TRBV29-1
TGCAGCGTTGAAGATGGGGCTAGCGGGGACAATGAGCAGTTCTTC
CSVEDGASGDNEQFF
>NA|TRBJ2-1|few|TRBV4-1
TGCGCCAGCAGCCAAGTAACGGGTTCCTACAATGAGCAGTTCTTC
CASSQVTGSYNEQFF
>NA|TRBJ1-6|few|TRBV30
TGTGCCTGGAGTGTTGGGAACAATTCACCCCTCCACTTT
CAWSVGNNSPLHF
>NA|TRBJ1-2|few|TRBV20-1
TGCAGTTTTCCTTCGGGGGGCGCGGGCGGCTACACCTTC
CSFPSGGAGGYTF
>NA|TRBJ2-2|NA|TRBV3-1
TGTGCCAGCAGCCAAGGTGATGGGAGGGAGCTGTTTTTT
CASSQGDGRELFF
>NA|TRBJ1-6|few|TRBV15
TGTGCCACCAGCAGAGATTATGGAGAACCCGCTTCACCCCTCCACTTT
CATSRDYGEPASPLHF
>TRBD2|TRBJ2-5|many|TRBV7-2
TGTGCCAGCAGCTCCCCGCGACTAGCGGGCCTACAAGAGACCCAGTACTTC
CASSSPRLAGLQETQYF
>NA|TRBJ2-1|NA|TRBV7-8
TGTGCCAGCAGCCAAGGGGGACTCATGGACCGGGAGCAGTTCTTC
CASSQGGLMDREQFF
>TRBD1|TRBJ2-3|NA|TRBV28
TGTGCCAGCAGTGCGGACAGGGGGACAGATACGCAGTATTTT
CASSADRGTDTQYF
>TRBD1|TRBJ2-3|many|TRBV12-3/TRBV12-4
TGTGCCAGCAGCCTCCCCCCGGGACAGGGGGCTGGAGATACGCAGTATTTT
CASSLPPGQGAGDTQYF
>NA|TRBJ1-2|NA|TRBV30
TGTGCCTGGTACGGGGACTATGGCTACACCTTC
CAWYGDYGYTF
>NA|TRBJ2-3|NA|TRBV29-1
TGCAGCGTTGGTGGGGGGCTGCCAGATACGCAGTATTTT
CSVGGGLPDTQYF
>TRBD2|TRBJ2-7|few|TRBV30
TGTGCCTGGAGCCCTGGGACTAGCTGGTACGAGCAGTACTTC
CAWSPGTSWYEQYF
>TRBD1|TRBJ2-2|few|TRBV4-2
TGTGCCAGCAGCCACTATCCGGGACAGGGGACCGGGGAGCTGTTTTTT
CASSHYPGQGTGELFF
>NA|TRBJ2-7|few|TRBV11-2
TGTGCCAGCAGCCCGGAGCTCTCCTACGAGCAGTACTTC
CASSPELSYEQYF
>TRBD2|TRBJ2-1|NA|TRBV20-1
TGCAGTGCTATGCGGGAGGGCCAAACCTACAATGAGCAGTTCTTC
CSAMREGQTYNEQFF
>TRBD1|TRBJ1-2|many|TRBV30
TGTGCCTGGAGTGTTGTCGGACAGGGAGGCTATGGCTACACCTTC
CAWSVVGQGGYGYTF
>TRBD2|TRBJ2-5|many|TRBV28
TGTGCCAGCAGTCCAGGACTAGCGGAAAGAGAGACCCAGTACTTC
CASSPGLAERETQYF
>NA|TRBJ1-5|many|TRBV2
TGTGCCAGCAGACGGGACATCAATCAGCCCCAGCATTTT
CASRRDINQPQHF
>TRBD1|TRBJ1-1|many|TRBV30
TGTGCCTGGAGTGTATCGGTGTGGGACAGGGGGCGTACGGGACCCGCTTTCTTT
CAWSVSVWDRGRTGPAFF
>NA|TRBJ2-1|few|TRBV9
TGTGCCAGCAGCGTAGGGGGGGTTTTGTCCTACAATGAGCAGTTCTTC
CASSVGGVLSYNEQFF
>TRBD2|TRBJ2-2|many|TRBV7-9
TGTGCCAGCAGCCCCTTTCTAGCGGGAAACACCGGGGAGCTGTTTTTT
CASSPFLAGNTGELFF
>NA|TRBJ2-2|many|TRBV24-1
TGTGCCACCAGTGGAATGGGCACCGGGGAGCTGTTTTTT
CATSGMGTGELFF
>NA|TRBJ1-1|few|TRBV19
TGTGCCAGTACTAATGGGGGAAAGAACACTGAAGCTTTCTTT
CASTNGGKNTEAFF
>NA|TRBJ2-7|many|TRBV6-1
TGTGCCAGCAGTTACGGGGAAAACTACGAGCAGTACTTC
CASSYGENYEQYF
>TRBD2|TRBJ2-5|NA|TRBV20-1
TGCAGTGCCACGGCCGGGACTATCCGCGGGTCCCAGTACTTC
CSATAGTIRGSQYF
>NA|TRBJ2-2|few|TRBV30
TGTGCCTGGAGTGTACTCAGGGATGGTGCCGGGGAGCTGTTTTTT
CAWSVLRDGAGELFF
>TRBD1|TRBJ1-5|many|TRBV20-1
TGCAGTGCTAGGGACAGGGGAGGCAATCAGCCCCAGCATTTT
CSARDRGGNQPQHF
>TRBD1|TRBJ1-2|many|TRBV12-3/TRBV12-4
TGTGCCAGCAGCGAGGGACAGACTAACTATGGCTACACCTTC
CASSEGQTNYGYTF
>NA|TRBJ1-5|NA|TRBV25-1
TGTGCTAAATCCTTTGGGAGGGAGGGTTATCAGCCCCAGCATTTT
CAKSFGREGYQPQHF
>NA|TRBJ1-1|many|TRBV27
TGTGCCAGCAGTTTATTCAGGGGAACTGAAGCTTTCTTT
CASSLFRGTEAFF